This paragraph covers one TCR beta chain sequence. There is no known antigen for this receptor. No much larger clonotype is one base removed from it; base qualities were not supplied. RNA was extracted using the RNeasy kit, and about 0.45 to 1 ug of the RNA was reverse transcribed with random hexamers. The immunoSEQ multiplex PCR assay, which covers 54 Vbeta and 13 Jbeta segments, was used to amplify TCR beta CDR3 regions. PCR amplification bias was corrected by using a synthetic template baseline for primer optimization and computational correction. As for the original processing: Reads were annotated to V, D and J genes according to IMGT and were analyzed with immunoSEQ Analyzer, with only productive sequences retained. To calculate clonality, Shannon entropy was normalized by log2 of the number of productive unique sequences and then subtracted from one. Public and private clones were assessed among the 100 most prevalent clones of each patient and control. Susac-specific clones were defined as absent from healthy and MS cohorts, about 1,100 published viral clones and other ImmuneACCESS disease sequences. TCRdb's own reprocessing of the public reads used fastp at Q25 and MiXCR and kept productive beta chains. Each entry merges the rows of one CDR3 protein and shows their most common DNA and genes. TCRdb, not the original authors, processed these V and J calls. This sample has 120,000 or so distinct CDR3 sequences in its table, and over 85% of those were observed once. Together, the top ten hold more than 0.2% of the sample.

This entry is derived from a study of CD8 T cells in Susac syndrome (dated by TCRdb to the late 2010s). Some background on the complete study: Among the Susac syndrome patients who were sequenced, clinically active disease was present in about 6 and clinical remission was observed in roughly 8. At blood withdrawal, Susac syndrome patients were therapy-naive, treated with corticosteroids (with IVIg additionally given to some), or treated with IVIg alone. Repertoire sequencing was used to test whether CD8+ T cell activation and differentiation in Susac syndrome was antigen driven. Clonality of the CD8+ T cell repertoire was compared between around 13 healthy donors, about 14 Susac syndrome patients and fewer than 16 multiple sclerosis patients. Results and caveats for the whole study, not just this receptor: Fewer than 20 Susac-specific public clones were identified in the total CD8+ repertoire, and five Susac-specific public clones were identified in the CD8+ TEMRA repertoire. Clonal expansion was seen in Susac syndrome CD8+ repertoires, peaking in CD8+ TEMRA cells and being greater in clinically active patients than in remitting ones. The TCR sequencing and HLA analysis was acknowledged to have included a relatively small number of individuals.

Counted from cysteine to phenylalanine, this CDR3 has 17 amino acids. Only CDR3 DNA remains: 51 bases, in frame from the first base. CDR1 PRHDT and CDR2 FYEKMQ are derived from the germline V gene (reference sequence). Here V drops 4 bases and J drops 6 bases, and the junction holds 14 bases not matched to any gene. Peripheral blood CD8+ and CD4+ T cells from healthy donors, Susac syndrome patients and multiple sclerosis patients were profiled using high-throughput TCR beta sequencing. Recently defined diagnostic criteria for definite or probable disease were met by the Susac syndrome patients. Bulk CD8+ and CD4+ T cells were purified by magnetic negative isolation, while CD8+ TEMRA cells were enriched using FACS. Blood was collected in EDTA tubes and processed within 24 hours, with PBMCs isolated through density gradient centrifugation. PBMCs intended for TCR sequencing were cryopreserved in liquid nitrogen and thawed later in a water bath at 37 degrees C. A purity of at least 90% was achieved for sorted or isolated CD4+, CD8+ and CD8+ TEMRA cells.

The sample was CD8+ T cells from PBMCs. Rearrangement joined TRBV13 to TRBJ2-1; TRBD1 aligns with 8 central bases. The TCR sequence derives from a human donor with Susac syndrome. The CDR3 amino acid sequence is: CASSYGQGALGSNEQFF. The nucleotide sequence is given as TGTGCCAGCAGCTACGGACAGGGCGCTCTAGGATCCAATGAGCAGTTCTTC.